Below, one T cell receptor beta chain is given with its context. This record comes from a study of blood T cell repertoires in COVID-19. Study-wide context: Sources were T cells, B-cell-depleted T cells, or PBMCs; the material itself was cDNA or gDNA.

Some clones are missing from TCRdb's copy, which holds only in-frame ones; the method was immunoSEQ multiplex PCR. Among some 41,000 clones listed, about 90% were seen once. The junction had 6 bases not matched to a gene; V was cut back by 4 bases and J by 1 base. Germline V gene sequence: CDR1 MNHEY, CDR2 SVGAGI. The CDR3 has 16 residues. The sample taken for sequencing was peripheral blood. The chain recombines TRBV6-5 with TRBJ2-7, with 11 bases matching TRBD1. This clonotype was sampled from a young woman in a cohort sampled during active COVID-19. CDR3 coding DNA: TGTGCCAGCAGTTTCCGGACAGGGGGCTATTCCTACGAGCAGTACTTC. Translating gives CASSFRTGGYSYEQYF.